Presented here are 21 T cell receptor beta chains from one specimen sequenced in a study of blood T cell repertoires in COVID-19. Profiling relied on immunoSEQ multiplex PCR, and the TCRdb table lists in-frame clones only, not all of them. The table lists around 65,000 clones, around 82% of them singletons. Material for sequencing was peripheral blood. The receptors stem from an elderly man with active COVID-19.

This clone was picked up one time. The chain employs TRBV12-3 or TRBV12-4 and TRBJ2-3; D is possibly TRBD2 (5 bases). V dropped 3 bases and J dropped 11 bases, with 12 bases sitting between them. The CDR3 runs 12 residues. The CDR3 region is CASSFPGGGQYF. As DNA, the CDR3 is TGTGCCAGCAGTTTTCCCGGAGGAGGGCAGTATTTT.

The chain links TRBV9 to TRBJ1-2; 7 bases are shared with TRBD1. With 0 bases clipped from V and 6 bases from J, the junction kept 8 bases outside the gene matches. The CDR3 length is 15 residues. Germline assignment: CDR1 SGDLS and CDR2 YYNGEE. The CDR3 bases are TGTGCCAGCAGCGTAGGCCGGACAGGTCAAGATGGCTACACCTTC. Amino acids: CASSVGRTGQDGYTF.

This clone was counted once. The V and J genes are TRBV5-8 and TRBJ2-3, with 9 bases identical to TRBD2. Germline CDR1 SGHTS, CDR2 YDEGEE. CDR3 length: 16 residues. V lost 5 bases, J lost 3 bases, and 10 bases stayed unmatched. CDR3 DNA: TGTGCCAGCAGAGCCTCGGCTAGCGGGAATACAGATACGCAGTATTTT. Amino acids: CASRASASGNTDTQYF.

The chain is built from TRBV5-1 and TRBJ2-3, with 7 bases identical to TRBD1. V lost 2 bases and J lost 2; bases outside the gene matches: 11. Germline CDR1 SGHRS, CDR2 YFSETQ. The length of the CDR3 is 17 residues. CDR3 nucleotides: TGCGCCAGCAGCTTAGCCACCGGGACAGTAAACACAGATACGCAGTATTTT. Protein product: CASSLATGTVNTDTQYF.

The table lists this clone with a few counts. J is TRBJ2-1 and V is TRBV12-1; no check of the table's D call, TRBD2, against the DNA was made. TRBV12-1 constitutes a pseudogene. The CDR3 extends over 19 amino acids. This CDR3 reads CASSLASRRGGFSYNEQFF. In DNA form, the CDR3 reads TGTGCCAGCAGCTTGGCGTCTCGGCGGGGGGGTTTCTCCTACAATGAGCAGTTCTTC.

This clone was picked up a small number of times. The gene calls are TRBV5-4 and TRBJ1-2; no firm D call. Germline CDR1 SGHNT, CDR2 YYREEE (reference sequence). V dropped 5 bases and J dropped 4 bases, with 15 bases sitting between them. This CDR3 is 14 amino acids long. The CDR3 nucleotides are TGTGCCAGCAGTCCAGGCGGGAGGATCTATGGCTACACCTTC. Translated: CASSPGGRIYGYTF.

This chain connects TRBV5-1 to TRBJ1-2; D remains unclear. The germline V gene encodes CDR1 SGHRS and CDR2 YFSETQ. Trimming cost V 4 bases and J 1 base, with 8 bases left between them. The CDR3 is 13 residues long. CDR3: CASSPYGNYGYTF. Written as DNA, the CDR3 is TGCGCCAGCAGCCCCTACGGTAACTATGGCTACACCTTC. Supplemented by reference TRBV5-1 and TRBJ1-2, the full variable domain reads KAGVTQTPRYLIKTRGQQVTLSCSPISGHRSVSWYQQTPGQGLQFLFEYFSETQRNKGNFPGRFSGRQFSNSRSEMNVSTLELGDSALYLCASSPYGNYGYTFGSGTRLTVV.

The rearrangement uses TRBV6-5 and TRBJ2-7; TRBD2 matches 8 bases. This CDR3 contains 14 residues. Germline assignment: CDR1 MNHEY and CDR2 SVGAGI. The trim removed 2 bases at V and 3 bases at J, leaving 3 bases unmatched. As DNA, the CDR3 is TGTGCCAGCAGTTACGGCGCGGGGGGCTACGAGCAGTACTTC. Translated, it gives CASSYGAGGYEQYF.

V gene TRBV15 combines with J gene TRBJ2-5; tentatively, D is TRBD1 (6 bases). CDR1 is LNHNV, CDR2 YYDKDF, per germline (reference sequence). This CDR3 is 17 amino acids long. The V and J ends lost 0 bases and 4 bases respectively, with 18 bases between them. CDR3 loop: CATSRDPRHVGGETQYF. The DNA for the CDR3 is TGTGCCACCAGCAGAGATCCACGACATGTAGGGGGAGAGACCCAGTACTTC. The whole variable domain, filled in from reference TRBV15 and TRBJ2-5, reads DAMVIQNPRYQVTQFGKPVTLSCSQTLNHNVMYWYQQKSSQAPKLLFHYYDKDFNNEADTPDNFQSRRPNTSFCFLDIRSPGLGDTAMYLCATSRDPRHVGGETQYFGPGTRLLVL.

The rearrangement links TRBV10-3 to TRBJ2-3, with D possibly TRBD2 on 6 matching bases. The CDR3 sequence is 10 residues long. Germline loops: CDR1 ENHRY, CDR2 SYGVKD. The V end was cut by 8 bases, the J end by 6 bases, with 6 bases between. The CDR3 sequence is CAIGGDTQYF. CDR3 coding DNA: TGTGCCATCGGGGGGGATACGCAGTATTTT.

This clone was counted between two and nine times. The chain joins TRBV19 to TRBJ1-1, with D possibly TRBD1 on 5 matching bases. Germline loops: CDR1 LNHDA, CDR2 SQIVND (reference sequence). V dropped 5 bases and J dropped 4 bases, with 14 bases sitting between them. This CDR3 comprises 14 residues. The CDR3 is CASSFTGGGTEAFF. As DNA, the CDR3 is TGTGCCAGTAGTTTTACAGGTGGCGGCACTGAAGCTTTCTTT.

The chain is built from TRBV19 and TRBJ2-2, with 8 bases lining up with TRBD1. V shed 3 bases and J 5 bases; nucleotides not matched to a gene: 11. From germline, CDR1 is LNHDA and CDR2 SQIVND (reference sequence). CDR3 size: 17 residues. The CDR3 bases are TGTGCCAGTAGTATCCTCCGGCGGACAGGGCGAACCGGGGAGCTGTTTTTT. Translating gives CASSILRRTGRTGELFF.

This chain joins TRBV7-2 and TRBJ2-5, with a weak D call TRBD2 (6 bases). The CDR3 runs to 16 residues. The V end was cut by 2 bases, the J end by 4 bases, with 17 bases between. CDR1 and CDR2 (germline): SGHTA, FQGNSA. The CDR3 region has the DNA TGTGCCAGCAGCTTAAACGGAGCGGGCATCCGAGAGACCCAGTACTTC. The encoded protein is CASSLNGAGIRETQYF.

This clone has a handful of counts. The chain joins TRBV11-2 to TRBJ1-2; TRBD1 aligns across 7 bases. The CDR3 totals 14 residues. Germline CDR1 and CDR2: SGHAT and FQNNGV. Trimming removed 3 bases from V and 7 bases from J; junction bases left unmatched: 8. The CDR3 spells CASSFIDRVGGYTF. The DNA of the CDR3 is TGTGCCAGCAGCTTTATCGACAGGGTCGGTGGCTACACCTTC.

In this sample, this clone turned up a few times. The chain has TRBV27 and TRBJ2-1; 9 bases are a match to TRBD1. V was clipped by 7 bases and J by 6 bases; unmatched bases: 10. The CDR3 length is 15 residues. CDR1 and CDR2 (germline): MNHEY, SMNVEV (reference sequence). The CDR3 nucleotides are TGTGCCAGCACCACTGACGGGACAGGGTCCAATGAGCAGTTCTTC. Translated: CASTTDGTGSNEQFF.

The rearrangement uses TRBV19 and TRBJ1-2, with a possible D match to TRBD1 (5 bases). This CDR3 is built from 13 residues. Germline V gene sequence: CDR1 LNHDA, CDR2 SQIVND (reference sequence). V lost 4 bases to trimming and J lost 4 bases, with 10 bases between them. CDR3 bases: TGTGCCAGTAGTACGGGGGGTGCCTATGGCTACACCTTC. Amino acids: CASSTGGAYGYTF.

The genes are TRBV2 and TRBJ1-3; D possibly corresponds to TRBD1 (6 bases). CDR1 and CDR2 from the germline V gene are SNHLY and FYNNEI. The CDR3 covers 15 residues. V was clipped by 4 bases and J by 1 base, with 11 bases between them. CDR3 DNA: TGTGCCAGCAGTGGGTACGGACAGTCTGGAAACACCATATATTTT. Amino acid sequence: CASSGYGQSGNTIYF.

The chain is built from TRBV5-1 and TRBJ2-3, with 14 bases matching TRBD2. The germline CDR1 and CDR2 sequences are SGHRS and YFSETQ. The CDR3 length is 17 residues. Trimming took 0 bases from V and 2 from J; bases not matched to a gene: 2. DNA of the CDR3: TGCGCCAGCAGCTTGGGACTAGCGGGGGGGGCCACAGATACGCAGTATTTT. Amino acids: CASSLGLAGGATDTQYF.

The rearrangement joins TRBV6-1 to TRBJ1-4, with no clear D. Trimming shortened V by 4 bases and J by 7 bases, and 22 bases separated the two germline ends. Per the germline V gene, CDR1 is MNHNS and CDR2 is SASEGT. The CDR3 runs to 17 residues. The CDR3 spells CASSGTFSAGSGEKLFF. The CDR3 coding sequence is TGTGCCAGCAGTGGGACTTTTAGCGCCGGCTCTGGTGAAAAACTGTTTTTT.

This chain uses TRBV7-9 with TRBJ1-2, with 12 bases matching TRBD1. Trimming cost V 0 bases and J 4 bases; bases outside gene matches: 3. The germline CDR1 and CDR2 sequences are SEHNR and FQNEAQ (reference sequence). The CDR3 is 16 residues long. In nucleotides, the CDR3 is TGTGCCAGCAGCTTAGCGGGGACAGGGGGCAGCTATGGCTACACCTTC. This codes for CASSLAGTGGSYGYTF.

The rearrangement uses TRBV5-5 and TRBJ1-2; D unresolved. Germline CDR1 reads SGHKS; CDR2 reads YYEKEE (reference sequence). The germline V and J ends were trimmed by 0 bases and 5 bases, with 5 bases remaining between them. The CDR3 has 12 amino acids. DNA of the CDR3: TGTGCCAGCAGCTTGGACTATTATGGCTACACCTTC. Its translation is CASSLDYYGYTF.